This T cell receptor beta chain was documented in a study of response to subunit inactivated influenza vaccine. This clonotype was seen a handful of times. As yet, its antigen is unknown. TCRdb itself ran the RT-PCR reads through MiXCR, one entry per CDR3 protein. The repertoire holds about 830,000 distinct CDR3 sequences, with roughly 20% as singletons. General observations from the study: The authors suggested that every seasonal influenza vaccination recruits few new T cells.

Trimming cost V 4 bases and J 8 bases, with 21 bases left between them. CDR1 is SGHRS, CDR2 YFSETQ, per germline. The CDR3 loop spans 15 amino acids. The gene calls are TRBV5-1 and TRBJ1-2; D perhaps matches TRBD1 (5 bases). The sequence came from a middle-aged man who received an inactivated influenza vaccine. The sample consisted of PBMCs from blood, taken less than 6 days after vaccination. CDR3 in DNA: TGCGCCAGCAGCGTGTCGACAGATTTACCTTTCGGCTACACCTTC. This sequence encodes CASSVSTDLPFGYTF. The entire variable domain, with the rest obtained from reference TRBV5-1 and TRBJ1-2, is as follows: KAGVTQTPRYLIKTRGQQVTLSCSPISGHRSVSWYQQTPGQGLQFLFEYFSETQRNKGNFPGRFSGRQFSNSRSEMNVSTLELGDSALYLCASSVSTDLPFGYTFGSGTRLTVV.